A single TCR beta chain is shown here with its context. The clone's antigen remains unknown. Base qualities are not at hand, and no much larger clone is one base apart. Participants in the prospective study were aged about 18 to 89 years, lived in some 24 United States geographic areas, and enrolled through a virtual design. In the prospective study, cohorts were assigned on the basis of participant-reported clinical history obtained from a screening survey and a study questionnaire. For ImmuneRACE Cohort 3, a participant was defined as recovered based on two consecutive negative NP/OP PCR tests, clearance by a healthcare professional, or resolution of symptoms. Each participant in the prospective study had whole blood, serum and a nasopharyngeal or oropharyngeal swab collected by mobile phlebotomists. Additional blood draws and questionnaires over an approximately 2-month period could optionally be provided by prospective study participants. Blood samples from the prospective study were shipped frozen or at room temperature prior to DNA extraction.

These data originate in a study of blood T cell repertoires in COVID-19 (dated by TCRdb to about 2020). Background on the whole study: The collaborator samples originated in the United States, Italy and Spain and spanned the acute and convalescent phases of COVID-19. The prospective study material was composed of cDNA or gDNA derived from T cells, B-cell-depleted T cells, or PBMCs. The dataset comprised deeply sampled blood TCRbeta repertoires from subjects exposed to, actively infected with, or recovered from COVID-19. A freely available public database, intended as a resource for researchers studying the immune response to SARS-CoV-2, is where the repertoires were released. The samples were drawn from the first 160 participants of the ongoing ImmuneRACE study and from roughly 1,300 subjects provided by 6 global collaborators. Sample metadata almost always included a de-identified subject ID, COVID-19 status, age in years and sex. Where available, HLA class I and class II types were taken from metadata supplied by the sample provider and were not determined by assay-based typing. Here is what the overall study found, with its caveats: The quantity of clinical and demographic metadata differed by source and by participant and was supplied without curation.

Trimmed from V: 5 bases; trimmed from J: 4 bases; junction bases lacking a gene match: 8. The CDR3, from cysteine to phenylalanine, totals 14 residues. CDR3 DNA only is kept here, 42 bases in frame from base 1. The germline V gene (reference sequence) sets CDR1 to MNHEY and CDR2 to SMNVEV. TCRbeta CDR3 regions were amplified from genomic DNA by means of the immunoSEQ Assay, a bias-controlled multiplex PCR. Turning to the authors' computational methods: Within the assay, amplification of reference gene primers was used to estimate how many nucleated cells each sample contained. To quantify the absolute abundance of each unique TCRbeta CDR3 rearrangement, sequence reads were collapsed and filtered. For each sample, productive Simpson clonality was calculated as the square root of Simpson's diversity index across productive rearrangements. Not all clones reach the TCRdb copy of this immuneACCESS table, which keeps in-frame sequences only. Checked studies attribute under half of the gap to unresolved V genes and leave the rest unexplained. V and J calls and clone size are given by that table; D and trimming were obtained from the DNA. This sample is represented by a few hundred thousand clones; about 79% of them were singletons. 3% to 4% of the sample is in the top ten clones.

Sample: PBMCs or T cells enriched from blood (not recorded which). The chain is made from TRBV27 and TRBJ2-7; 7 middle bases align to TRBD2. The TCR comes from a woman aged 55 to 70 who had recovered from COVID-19. The CDR3 is CASSRAGVGYEQYF. The base sequence is TGTGCCAGCAGTCGGGCGGGAGTGGGGTACGAGCAGTACTTC.